These 27 T cell receptor beta chains were sequenced from one sample in a study of PD-1 blockade in mismatch repair-deficient tumors. Assay used: immunoSEQ multiplex PCR; TCRdb lists only in-frame clones, some missing. This repertoire shows roughly 40,000 clones, around 83% found once; its top ten account for around 4.2%. The source material was peripheral blood, sampled roughly 76 weeks after starting pembrolizumab. The receptors were gathered from an adult with mismatch repair-deficient cancer.

A single count supports this clone. This chain connects TRBV7-2 to TRBJ1-3; D is uncertain. V lost 4 bases and J lost 0, with 7 bases in between. Germline V gene data show CDR1 as SGHTA and CDR2 as FQGNSA. The CDR3 is 14 residues long. CDR3: CASSSPGSGNTIYF. The CDR3 DNA reads as TGTGCCAGCAGCTCCCCTGGCTCTGGAAACACCATATATTTT.

The DNA for the CDR3 is TGTGCCAGCCGGACAGGTGTTGGAGAAAAACTGTTTTTT. This translates into CASRTGVGEKLFF. The chain links TRBV6-1 to TRBJ1-4; 7 bases agree with TRBD1. The CDR3 loop spans 13 amino acids. CDR1 is MNHNS and CDR2 is SASEGT in the germline V gene. The V and J ends lost 8 bases and 8 bases, in that order; junction bases with no gene match: 8.

The rearrangement links TRBV30 to TRBJ2-1; 8 bases match TRBD2. Germline CDR1 is GTSNPN and CDR2 is SVGIG (reference sequence). The V and J ends lost 1 base and 6 bases, in that order; junction bases with no gene match: 11. The CDR3 length is 16 residues. The CDR3 nucleotides read TGTGCCTGGAGTGCTCCCGGGTTAGCGGGGCCCAATGAGCAGTTCTTC. Translated: CAWSAPGLAGPNEQFF.

The V call is TRBV9, the J call TRBJ2-2, with no clear D. Trimming shortened V by 0 bases and J by 0 bases, and 9 bases separated the two germline ends. Germline loops: CDR1 SGDLS, CDR2 YYNGEE. CDR3 length equals 16 residues. The CDR3 DNA reads TGTGCCAGCAGCGTAGGGGCGTTCGCGAACACCGGGGAGCTGTTTTTT. It encodes CASSVGAFANTGELFF.

J is TRBJ1-4 and V is TRBV5-1, with TRBD1 as a possible D gene (6 bases). V was cut by 2 bases and J by 7 bases, with 15 bases left in between. Germline CDR1 SGHRS, CDR2 YFSETQ. The CDR3 runs to 15 residues. CDR3 in amino acids: CASSLGQSVSEKLFF. CDR3 DNA sequence: TGCGCCAGCAGCTTAGGACAGTCGGTGTCTGAAAAACTGTTTTTT.

The chain employs TRBV30 and TRBJ2-2; 7 nucleotides align to TRBD1. Trimming cost V 3 bases and J 5 bases; bases outside gene matches: 6. This CDR3 has 14 amino acids. CDR1 and CDR2 (germline): GTSNPN, SVGIG (reference sequence). CDR3 DNA sequence: TGTGCCTGGAGCGCGACAGGGTGGACCGGGGAGCTGTTTTTT. This sequence encodes CAWSATGWTGELFF.

The chain combines TRBV11-3 with TRBJ2-4, with no clear D. The CDR3 consists of 13 residues. The V end lost 1 base, the J end lost 8 bases, and 9 bases lay between the germline ends. Per germline, CDR1 SGHNT and CDR2 YENEEA. The DNA for the CDR3 is TGTGCCAGCAGCTTAGGGCCCCTTGACATTCAGTACTTC. Encoded protein: CASSLGPLDIQYF.

V is TRBV9 and J is TRBJ1-1; TRBD1 is a possible D gene (5 bases). V gave up 2 bases and J gave up 3 bases, with 11 bases separating them. Germline CDR1 SGDLS, CDR2 YYNGEE. The CDR3 runs to 14 residues. The CDR3 loop is CASSVQGLDTEAFF. The CDR3 DNA reads as TGTGCCAGCAGCGTTCAGGGATTGGACACTGAAGCTTTCTTT.

The gene calls are TRBV7-7 and TRBJ2-6; possible D gene TRBD2, 6 bases. This CDR3 is 18 amino acids long. V was shortened by 5 bases and J by 5 bases, with 22 bases between the two germline ends. Germline V CDR1 and CDR2: SSHAT, FNYEAQ (reference sequence). CDR3: CASSREDKPQSRANVLTF. The CDR3 bases are TGTGCCAGCAGCAGGGAGGATAAGCCACAAAGTCGGGCCAACGTCCTGACTTTC.

This rearrangement joins TRBV5-6 to TRBJ2-1, with D possibly matching TRBD2 (6 bases). This CDR3 contains 15 residues. V lost 0 bases to trimming and J lost 2 bases, with 9 bases between them. Germline V CDR1 and CDR2: SGHDT, YYEEEE. The CDR3 region is CASSLERGAYNEQFF. The CDR3 DNA is TGTGCCAGCAGCTTGGAGCGCGGGGCCTACAATGAGCAGTTCTTC.

This CDR3 reads CASSYRLARGDEQYF. The DNA for the CDR3 is TGTGCCAGCAGTTACCGACTAGCGCGGGGGGACGAGCAGTACTTC. The V call is TRBV6-6, the J call TRBJ2-7, with 8 bases lining up with TRBD2. The J segment lost 5 bases and the V segment lost 2 bases, leaving 8 bases of the junction unmatched. The germline CDR1 and CDR2 sequences are MNHNY and SVGAGI (reference sequence). The CDR3 spans 15 residues.

V is TRBV4-3 and J is TRBJ2-2, with unresolved D. V was shortened by 5 bases and J by 1 base, with 11 bases between the two germline ends. Germline CDR1 and CDR2: LGHNA and YSLEER. The CDR3 consists of 15 residues. The CDR3 region has the DNA TGCGCCAGCAGCGTTAGGCAGGAGAACACCGGGGAGCTGTTTTTT. It yields the protein CASSVRQENTGELFF.

This chain joins TRBV7-6 and TRBJ2-1, with no clear D. Germline V gene sequence: CDR1 SGHVS, CDR2 FNYEAQ. CDR3 length: 17 amino acids. Trimming stripped 0 bases from V and 2 bases from J, with 14 bases between. CDR3 loop: CASSLAGSTPPYNEQFF. CDR3 in DNA: TGTGCCAGCAGCTTAGCCGGTAGTACCCCCCCCTACAATGAGCAGTTCTTC.

The gene calls are TRBV4-2 and TRBJ2-5, with D perhaps matching TRBD1 or TRBD2 (5 bases each). The CDR3 spans 15 residues. From germline, CDR1 is LGHNA and CDR2 YNFKEQ. V was shortened by 0 bases and J by 7 bases, with 15 bases between the two germline ends. The CDR3 loop is CASSQDRDGAGTQYF. CDR3 DNA: TGTGCCAGCAGCCAAGATAGGGACGGCGCAGGGACCCAGTACTTC.

The V and J genes are TRBV5-1 and TRBJ1-5; the D is unclear. Germline lookup yields CDR1 SGHRS and CDR2 YFSETQ. Trimming cost V 4 bases and J 0 bases, with 8 bases left between them. The CDR3 sequence is 14 residues long. Written as DNA, the CDR3 is TGCGCCAGCAGCCCGACGGGTAGCAATCAGCCCCAGCATTTT. It codes for CASSPTGSNQPQHF. Complete variable domain (other parts from reference TRBV5-1 and TRBJ1-5): KAGVTQTPRYLIKTRGQQVTLSCSPISGHRSVSWYQQTPGQGLQFLFEYFSETQRNKGNFPGRFSGRQFSNSRSEMNVSTLELGDSALYLCASSPTGSNQPQHFGDGTRLSIL.

The V gene is TRBV19, the J gene TRBJ2-2; 11 bases map to TRBD1. V was pared by 4 bases and J by 6 bases, with 10 bases of the junction left unmatched. CDR1 and CDR2 from the germline V gene are LNHDA and SQIVND (reference sequence). The CDR3 runs to 17 residues. CDR3 DNA: TGTGCCAGTAGTAGCGCACCGGGACAGGGGGTATCCGGGGAGCTGTTTTTT. As protein: CASSSAPGQGVSGELFF.

The V call is TRBV27, the J call TRBJ2-5; possible D gene TRBD1, 6 bases. Deletions cut 0 bases from V and 5 bases from J, with 16 bases between. Germline loops: CDR1 MNHEY, CDR2 SMNVEV (reference sequence). The CDR3 is 16 amino acids. The CDR3 region is CASSLSQGAGDETQYF. The CDR3 DNA is TGTGCCAGCAGTTTATCGCAAGGGGCAGGGGATGAGACCCAGTACTTC.

The chain employs TRBV7-2 and TRBJ1-5, with D perhaps matching TRBD1 (6 bases). The CDR3 extends over 15 amino acids. CDR1 and CDR2 from the germline V gene are SGHTA and FQGNSA. Trimming pared 3 bases from V and 4 bases from J, leaving 13 bases between. For the CDR3, the DNA is TGTGCCAGCAGCTTGGGGGGGCGGAGTAATCAGCCCCAGCATTTT. Its translation: CASSLGGRSNQPQHF.

This chain connects TRBV5-1 to TRBJ2-3; D may correspond to TRBD1 or TRBD2 (5 bases each). With 4 bases removed from V and 0 bases from J, the gap between germline ends came to 18 bases. This CDR3 has 17 residues. Per germline, CDR1 SGHRS and CDR2 YFSETQ. The CDR3 DNA reads TGCGCCAGCAGCCCACGATCCGGGGACCCTAGCACAGATACGCAGTATTTT. Amino acids: CASSPRSGDPSTDTQYF.

V and J are TRBV6-1 and TRBJ1-3; D remains unclear. The CDR3 extends over 14 amino acids. Germline V gene sequence: CDR1 MNHNS, CDR2 SASEGT. Trimming stripped 7 bases from V and 0 bases from J, with 10 bases between. The CDR3 sequence: CASTEYLSGNTIYF. Written as DNA, the CDR3 is TGTGCCAGCACGGAATACCTCTCTGGAAACACCATATATTTT.

This chain links TRBV7-8 with TRBJ1-2; the D is unclear. This CDR3 is built from 14 residues. V gave up 3 bases and J gave up 6 bases, with 14 bases separating them. The V gene's germline CDR1 is SGHVS and CDR2 FQNEAQ. The CDR3 loop is CASSFAAPGNGYTF. CDR3 nucleotide sequence: TGTGCCAGCAGCTTTGCGGCCCCAGGCAATGGCTACACCTTC.

The rearrangement uses TRBV30 and TRBJ2-5, with unresolved D. V lost 4 bases and J 2 bases, leaving 5 bases between the germline ends. The CDR3 has 11 residues. Germline V lookup: CDR1 GTSNPN, CDR2 SVGIG (reference sequence). CDR3 bases: TGTGCCTGGACTAGACAAGAGACCCAGTACTTC. Its protein is CAWTRQETQYF.

The gene calls are TRBV30 and TRBJ2-5, with D uncertain. Germline assignment: CDR1 GTSNPN and CDR2 SVGIG (reference sequence). This CDR3 comprises 11 residues. V shed 0 bases and J shed 3 bases, with 2 bases lying between them. In nucleotides, the CDR3 is TGTGCCTGGAGTGTAAAAGAGACCCAGTACTTC. Protein: CAWSVKETQYF.

This clone was detected only once. The chain has TRBV6-6 and TRBJ2-7; D is possibly TRBD2 (5 bases). Germline CDR1 and CDR2: MNHNY and SVGAGI (reference sequence). V was trimmed by 8 bases and J by 2 bases, leaving 10 bases between them. The CDR3 loop spans 12 amino acids. DNA of the CDR3: TGTGCCAGCGGGGAGTCCCCCTACGAGCAGTACTTC. This codes for CASGESPYEQYF.

The chain links TRBV11-1 to TRBJ2-3; 12 nucleotides match TRBD2. There are 18 residues in the CDR3. The ends lost 9 bases at V and 0 bases at J; junction bases unmatched: 13. Germline CDR1 is SGHAT and CDR2 is FQDESV (reference sequence). The CDR3 DNA reads as TGTGCCAGTGCGGGACTAGCGGGTGGCAGATCTAGCACAGATACGCAGTATTTT. Protein: CASAGLAGGRSSTDTQYF.

The rearrangement links TRBV5-4 to TRBJ1-1; the D is unclear. Germline V CDR1 and CDR2: SGHNT, YYREEE (reference sequence). V lost 0 bases, J lost 5 bases, and 14 bases lay in between. The length of the CDR3 is 15 residues. In nucleotides, the CDR3 is TGTGCCAGCAGCTTGGGTGTAGGAGGAGGAACTGAAGCTTTCTTT. It specifies CASSLGVGGGTEAFF.

This sequence joins TRBV7-9 and TRBJ2-5, with D maybe TRBD2 (6 bases). Trimming left V 5 bases short and J 5 bases short, with 24 bases between. This CDR3 has 17 amino acids. The germline gives CDR1 SEHNR, CDR2 FQNEAQ (reference sequence). The chain's CDR3 is CASSPRPGLSGSETQYF. In DNA, the CDR3 is TGTGCCAGCAGCCCCAGACCGGGACTTTCCGGGTCGGAGACCCAGTACTTC.